This TCR beta chain was identified during a study of blood T cells in healthy people across ages. Primed by a sample-barcoded 5' primer and a J-beta primer mix, a second PCR proceeded for 7 to 11 cycles. One entry per CDR3 protein results from TCRdb running MiXCR on the 5' RACE reads. The top ten clones hold 8% to 10% of a sample with some 760,000 distinct CDR3 sequences, roughly 25% of them seen once. These same data were also listed under a study on T cells of mothers and their children.

The receptor's source is a boy aged 5-17 years in good health. Material: blood.

This CDR3 reads CSVEEGQGIFGDQYF. DNA of the CDR3: TGCAGCGTTGAAGAGGGGCAGGGCATCTTCGGAGACCAGTACTTC. The V call is TRBV29-1, the J call TRBJ2-5; tentative D call: TRBD1 (5 bases). CDR3 length equals 15 residues. Trimming shortened V by 0 bases and J by 10 bases, and 21 bases separated the two germline ends. Per germline, CDR1 SQVTM and CDR2 ANQGSEA.